The rows below give T cell receptor beta chains drawn from one sample of a study of CD8 T cells in ankylosing spondylitis. TCRdb passed the 5' RACE reads through MiXCR, listing each CDR3 protein once. The table includes roughly 230,000 distinct CDR3 sequences, 8% to 11% detected once. Sequenced input: blood, either unsorted or a sorted T cell fraction (not recorded which). Receptors were obtained from a male donor with ankylosing spondylitis or in good health (not recorded which). CDR3s include the opening cysteine and the closing phenylalanine or tryptophan. Each record gives: V gene, clone size, D gene, J gene, CDR3 DNA, CDR3 protein. A D gene is named only where the DNA matches it firmly. Expanded clones are given a class, and other clones once, few, many or no size at all.

V gene: TRBV12-3/TRBV12-4; clone size: few; D gene: TRBD1; J gene: TRBJ1-1; CDR3 DNA: TGTGCCAGCAGTCTACTGGGGCAGGGGGCCTTGAAGGCTTTCTTT; CDR3 protein: CASSLLGQGALKAFF
V gene: TRBV15; clone size: many; D gene: -; J gene: TRBJ1-5; CDR3 DNA: TGTGCCACCAGCAGAGATCGAGGCAGTCCAAATCAGCCCCAGCATTTT; CDR3 protein: CATSRDRGSPNQPQHF
V gene: TRBV6-5; clone size: many; D gene: -; J gene: TRBJ1-1; CDR3 DNA: TGTGCCAGCAGTTATACGGAACAGGTTGAAGCTTTCTTT; CDR3 protein: CASSYTEQVEAFF
V gene: TRBV7-2; clone size: many; D gene: -; J gene: TRBJ2-1; CDR3 DNA: TGTGCCAGCACTCCCGGGGGCGGTCGGGGGGATGAGCAGTTCTTC; CDR3 protein: CASTPGGGRGDEQFF
V gene: TRBV27; clone size: many; D gene: -; J gene: TRBJ1-3; CDR3 DNA: TGTGCCAGCAGTTTATCCTTCTCTGGAAACACCATATATTTT; CDR3 protein: CASSLSFSGNTIYF
V gene: TRBV6-6; clone size: few; D gene: -; J gene: TRBJ2-1; CDR3 DNA: TGTGCCTGCCTGGGGGGACCCCGGAATGAGCAGTTCTTC; CDR3 protein: CACLGGPRNEQFF
V gene: TRBV25-1; clone size: many; D gene: -; J gene: TRBJ2-6; CDR3 DNA: TGTGCCAGCAGTGAACATCAGGGGAGCTCTGGGGCCAACGTCCTGACTTTC; CDR3 protein: CASSEHQGSSGANVLTF
V gene: TRBV5-1; clone size: many; D gene: -; J gene: TRBJ2-1; CDR3 DNA: TGCGCCAGCAATTCGGGCAGCTCCTACAATGAGCAGTTCTTC; CDR3 protein: CASNSGSSYNEQFF
V gene: TRBV5-5; clone size: -; D gene: TRBD2; J gene: TRBJ2-2; CDR3 DNA: TGTGCCAGCAGCATACTAGCGGGAGGTGCCGGGGAGCTGTTTTTT; CDR3 protein: CASSILAGGAGELFF
V gene: TRBV11-2; clone size: few; D gene: -; J gene: TRBJ2-1; CDR3 DNA: TGTGCCAGCAGTTCAGCCCTAGGAGGCTACAATGAGCAGTTCTTC; CDR3 protein: CASSSALGGYNEQFF